These 8 T cell receptor beta chains share one sample of origin, sequenced in a study of blood T cell repertoires in COVID-19. The protocol was immunoSEQ multiplex PCR, while the TCRdb copy is restricted to in-frame clones and leaves out a portion. The sample contains around 30,000 clones, roughly 90% of which appear only once. The source material was peripheral blood. These receptors all come from a human donor in a cohort sampled during active COVID-19.

The gene calls are TRBV6-4 and TRBJ2-2, with 12 bases aligning to TRBD1. This CDR3 is built from 15 residues. The V and J ends lost 6 bases and 7 bases, in that order; junction bases with no gene match: 6. The germline V gene has CDR1 MRHNA and CDR2 SNTAGT. This chain's CDR3 is CASSRDRGHVGELFF. The CDR3 DNA reads TGTGCCAGCAGCAGGGACAGGGGGCATGTCGGGGAGCTGTTTTTT.

CDR3 region: CSVDAGGNTEAFF. The DNA for the CDR3 is TGCAGCGTTGACGCAGGGGGTAACACTGAAGCTTTCTTT. The genes are TRBV29-1 and TRBJ1-1, with 7 bases aligning to TRBD1. Germline CDR1 SQVTM, CDR2 ANQGSEA. There are 13 residues in the CDR3. Trimming took 3 bases from V and 2 from J; bases not matched to a gene: 3. The full variable domain, completed using reference TRBV29-1 and TRBJ1-1, is SAVISQKPSRDICQRGTSLTIQCQVDSQVTMMFWYRQQPGQSLTLIATANQGSEATYESGFVIDKFPISRPNLTFSTLTVSNMSPEDSSIYLCSVDAGGNTEAFFGQGTRLTVV.

The chain is built from TRBV5-1 and TRBJ2-1; D remains unclear. Per germline, CDR1 SGHRS and CDR2 YFSETQ. The CDR3 extends over 11 amino acids. Deletions cut 2 bases from V and 6 bases from J, with 3 bases between. The CDR3 loop is CASSFSNEQFF. The CDR3, as DNA: TGCGCCAGCAGCTTTAGCAATGAGCAGTTCTTC.

The genes are TRBV6-5 and TRBJ2-1; D is perhaps TRBD2 (5 bases). Germline values: CDR1 MNHEY, CDR2 SVGAGI. Trimming pared 5 bases from V and 9 bases from J, leaving 11 bases between. CDR3 length: 12 residues. CDR3 nucleotides: TGTGCCAGCAGTAACGCCGCGGGTGAGCAGTTCTTC. It encodes CASSNAAGEQFF.

The chain has TRBV9 and TRBJ2-1; 11 bases fit TRBD1. The CDR3 is 18 amino acids. Looked up from germline, CDR1 is SGDLS and CDR2 is YYNGEE. The ends lost 2 bases at V and 2 bases at J; junction bases unmatched: 9. This CDR3 is CASSVGQGALTAYNEQFF. The CDR3 bases are TGTGCCAGCAGCGTCGGACAGGGGGCGCTGACCGCCTACAATGAGCAGTTCTTC.

This chain connects TRBV5-1 to TRBJ2-1; TRBD1 might be the D (6 bases). This CDR3 has 14 residues. Trimming took off 0 bases at V and 5 bases at J, with 9 bases between the two ends. The germline CDR1 and CDR2 sequences are SGHRS and YFSETQ. CDR3 DNA sequence: TGCGCCAGCAGCTTGGACAGGGCAGACAATGAGCAGTTCTTC. Protein: CASSLDRADNEQFF.

The rearrangement joins TRBV7-9 to TRBJ2-1; no clear D gene. Germline V CDR1 and CDR2: SEHNR, FQNEAQ (reference sequence). V was shortened by 2 bases and J by 6 bases, with 5 bases between the two germline ends. The CDR3 runs 12 residues. The DNA for the CDR3 is TGTGCCAGCAGCTTAACGCGCAATGAGCAGTTCTTC. It specifies CASSLTRNEQFF.

The chain carries TRBV3-1 (or the pseudogene TRBV3-2) and TRBJ1-1; D remains unclear. The V end was cut by 4 bases, the J end by 3 bases, with 12 bases between. Per germline, CDR1 LGHDT and CDR2 YNNKEL (reference sequence). The length of the CDR3 is 14 residues. The CDR3 DNA reads as TGTGCCAGCAGCCGGCCCGTGGACTACACTGAAGCTTTCTTT. Translation gives CASSRPVDYTEAFF.